The clone carrying this T cell receptor beta chain was seen a handful of times. What it binds is not known. This entry comes from a study of blood T cells in healthy people across ages. PCR was performed a second time for roughly 7 to 12 cycles using a sample-barcoded 5' primer and a J-beta primer mix. A single record per CDR3 protein comes from TCRdb applying MiXCR to the 5' RACE reads. The sample shows 1.8 million or so distinct CDR3 sequences, about two fifths of them seen only once. Overall study findings and caveats: It was found that TCR beta diversity correlated strongly with the percentage of naive T cells.

Germline values: CDR1 SQVTM, CDR2 ANQGSEA. The CDR3 has 11 residues. V was clipped by 5 bases and J by 3 bases, with 6 bases between them. Caucasian individuals from Russia who were healthy and aged about 6 to 90 acted as donors. The authors isolated at least 6 million PBMCs per sample. Sequenced sample: blood. J is TRBJ2-3 and V is TRBV29-1, with no clear D. This TCR was recovered from a human donor in good health. In nucleotides, the CDR3 is TGCAGCGTTAGAGCGACAGATACGCAGTATTTT. As protein: CSVRATDTQYF.